This T cell receptor beta chain was captured in a study of shared clonotypes between healthy human individuals. Study at large: Per-donor plates numbered three CD4 naive, three CD4 memory, two CD8 naive and one CD8 memory.

Study results and limitations: Sample collection involved blood only; tissue repertoires are likely different. Memory subsets generally showed lower estimated richness than naive subsets.

A remark on this clone: What it recognizes is unknown.

The CDR3 contains 13 residues. CDR1 and CDR2 from the germline V gene are SGHDN and FVKESK. The V and J ends lost 1 base and 4 bases respectively, with 8 bases between them. Profiled with immunoSEQ multiplex PCR; TCRdb holds only in-frame clones, not every one. In the table there are some 580,000 clones, 98% of which are singletons. Naivety among CD8 cells was defined by CD45RO negativity and positive CCR7 selection, thereby excluding terminally differentiated effector memory CD45RA+ cells. Only Caucasian adults living in Nashville, Tennessee served as donors. The chain carries TRBV14 and TRBJ2-7, with no clear D. Sequencing was carried out using naive CD8+ T cells sorted from blood. This receptor was taken from a man aged 25 to 40 in good health. CDR3 amino acids: CASSQGIGYEQYF. CDR3 nucleotides: TGTGCCAGCAGCCAAGGAATAGGGTACGAGCAGTACTTC. The variable domain in full, completed from reference TRBV14 and TRBJ2-7, reads EAGVTQFPSHSVIEKGQTVTLRCDPISGHDNLYWYRRVMGKEIKFLLHFVKESKQDESGMPNNRFLAERTGGTYSTLKVQPAELEDSGVYFCASSQGIGYEQYFGPGTRLTVT.